This T cell receptor (beta chain) was recovered during a study of metastatic and nonmetastatic thyroid tumors. Study-wide background: Repertoires from blood and tumor or nodule tissue of malignant and benign thyroid patients were compared.

The entire patient cohort was treatment-naive prior to thyroid surgery. In regard to this clone: Its antigen is undetermined.

Trimming removed 0 bases from V and 5 bases from J, with 14 bases in between. CDR3 length equals 15 residues. The germline CDR1 and CDR2 sequences are SGHRS and YFSETQ. Study conclusions and caveats: A significant increase in TCR beta diversity was reportedly seen in malignant thyroid tumors relative to benign nodules, in blood and tumor.

Methods used by the authors: Between-group CDR3 differences, defined by clinicopathological status, yielded a distant-metastasis classifier for papillary thyroid cancer. Through MiXCR, TCRdb re-clonotyped the PCR reads. These V and J calls derive from TCRdb rather than the authors' analysis. The table has about 18,000 clones, roughly 25% seen once. The source of this sequence is a female donor with papillary thyroid cancer or a benign thyroid nodule (not recorded which). Some clones in this sample may be carry-over from other donors' samples. The rearrangement joins TRBV5-1 to TRBJ2-5, with D possibly being TRBD1 (6 bases). The sample was adjacent normal tissue. CDR3 nucleotide sequence: TGCGCCAGCAGCTTGGTCCCAGGGGTGGGGGAGACCCAGTACTTC. Translated, it gives CASSLVPGVGETQYF.